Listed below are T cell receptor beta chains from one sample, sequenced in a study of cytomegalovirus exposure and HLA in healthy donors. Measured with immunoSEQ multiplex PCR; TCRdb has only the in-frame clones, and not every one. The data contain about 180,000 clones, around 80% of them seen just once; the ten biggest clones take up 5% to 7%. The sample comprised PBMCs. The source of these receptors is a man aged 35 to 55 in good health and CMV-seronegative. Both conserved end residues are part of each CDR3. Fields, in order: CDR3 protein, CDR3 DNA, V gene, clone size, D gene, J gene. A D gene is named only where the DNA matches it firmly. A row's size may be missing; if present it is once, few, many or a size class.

CDR3: CASRGDRANSPLHF
DNA: TGTGCCAGCAGGGGGGACAGGGCTAATTCACCCCTCCACTTT
V: TRBV6-5
size: -
D: TRBD1
J: TRBJ1-6

CDR3: CASSDGRGTSGSSPYEQYF
DNA: TGTGCCAGCAGCGACGGAAGGGGGACTAGCGGGAGTAGTCCCTACGAGCAGTACTTC
V: TRBV7-9
size: -
D: TRBD2
J: TRBJ2-7

CDR3: CASSMGGSSYEQYF
DNA: TGTGCCAGTAGTATGGGTGGGAGCTCCTACGAGCAGTACTTC
V: TRBV19
size: -
D: -
J: TRBJ2-7

CDR3: CASSSGLMSDTQYF
DNA: TGTGCCAGCAGCTCGGGTTTGATGTCAGATACGCAGTATTTT
V: TRBV7-2
size: -
D: -
J: TRBJ2-3

CDR3: CASTGTLDPKNIQYF
DNA: TGTGCCAGCACGGGAACGCTTGATCCCAAAAACATTCAGTACTTC
V: TRBV2
size: few
D: -
J: TRBJ2-4

CDR3: CASSLGQATNEKLFF
DNA: TGTGCCAGCAGCTTGGGGCAGGCAACTAATGAAAAACTGTTTTTT
V: TRBV5-6
size: -
D: -
J: TRBJ1-4

CDR3: CAWSVGLRGALNTQYF
DNA: TGTGCCTGGAGTGTAGGTTTACGGGGGGCGCTGAATACGCAGTATTTT
V: TRBV30
size: -
D: -
J: TRBJ2-3

CDR3: CASGGEKLFF
DNA: TGTGCCAGCGGGGGGGAAAAACTGTTTTTT
V: TRBV6-5
size: -
D: -
J: TRBJ1-4

CDR3: CASSSGSGTGVTYEQYF
DNA: TGCGCCAGCAGCTCGGGGTCGGGGACAGGGGTTACTTACGAGCAGTACTTC
V: TRBV5-1
size: -
D: TRBD1
J: TRBJ2-7

CDR3: CASSYVRGGTQYF
DNA: TGTGCCAGCAGTTATGTCAGAGGAGGGACCCAGTACTTC
V: TRBV6-5
size: -
D: -
J: TRBJ2-5

CDR3: CASSTSSGNTIYF
DNA: TGTGCCAGCAGCACGAGCTCTGGAAACACCATATATTTT
V: TRBV7-2
size: -
D: -
J: TRBJ1-3

CDR3: CSSSSRDRAHTEAFF
DNA: TGTTCCAGCAGCTCTCGGGACAGGGCACACACTGAAGCTTTCTTT
V: TRBV7-9
size: -
D: TRBD1
J: TRBJ1-1

CDR3: CASSLRTGGQETQYF
DNA: TGTGCCAGCAGCTTGAGAACGGGGGGCCAAGAGACCCAGTACTTC
V: TRBV5-4
size: -
D: TRBD2
J: TRBJ2-5

CDR3: CASSARDRVHEQYF
DNA: TGTGCCAGCAGCGCCCGGGACAGGGTCCACGAGCAGTACTTC
V: TRBV7-9
size: few
D: TRBD1
J: TRBJ2-7

CDR3: CASSVGGSGGNTIYF
DNA: TGTGCCAGCAGTGTTGGGGGCTCCGGCGGAAACACCATATATTTT
V: TRBV2
size: few
D: -
J: TRBJ1-3

CDR3: CASSLGQGGYTF
DNA: TGTGCCAGCAGCTTAGGACAGGGCGGCTACACCTTC
V: TRBV13
size: -
D: -
J: TRBJ1-2

CDR3: CASSEQGTKGYTF
DNA: TGTGCCAGCAGCGAACAGGGAACGAAGGGCTACACCTTC
V: TRBV6-5
size: -
D: -
J: TRBJ1-2

CDR3: CASSSGGRETYEQYF
DNA: TGTGCCAGCAGCTCGGGTGGGAGGGAGACCTACGAGCAGTACTTC
V: TRBV13
size: few
D: TRBD2
J: TRBJ2-7

CDR3: CASSQGLPKYNEQFF
DNA: TGCGCCAGCAGCCAGGGACTCCCTAAATACAATGAGCAGTTCTTC
V: TRBV4-3
size: once
D: -
J: TRBJ2-1

CDR3: CASSGGTVNYGYTF
DNA: TGTGCCAGCAGCGGCGGGACGGTAAACTATGGCTACACCTTC
V: TRBV5-4
size: -
D: -
J: TRBJ1-2

CDR3: CASSPGGTGNYEQYF
DNA: TGTGCCAGCAGCCCAGGGGGGACAGGGAACTACGAGCAGTACTTC
V: TRBV5-4
size: few
D: TRBD1
J: TRBJ2-7

CDR3: CASSTTGAGGQPQHF
DNA: TGTGCCAGCAGCACCACAGGAGCCGGGGGTCAGCCCCAGCATTTT
V: TRBV7-2
size: -
D: -
J: TRBJ1-5

CDR3: CASSFPSGDTQYF
DNA: TGTGCCAGCAGCTTTCCCAGCGGTGATACCCAGTACTTC
V: TRBV7-9
size: -
D: -
J: TRBJ2-5

CDR3: CASSLAGGLTYEQYF
DNA: TGTGCCAGCAGCTTAGCGGGAGGACTTACCTACGAGCAGTACTTC
V: TRBV11-3
size: -
D: TRBD2
J: TRBJ2-7

CDR3: CASSHGREDTQYF
DNA: TGCGCCAGCAGCCACGGGAGAGAGGATACGCAGTATTTT
V: TRBV5-1
size: -
D: -
J: TRBJ2-3

CDR3: CAWTSGRVHEQFF
DNA: TGTGCGTGGACTAGCGGGAGGGTCCATGAGCAGTTCTTC
V: TRBV30
size: -
D: TRBD2
J: TRBJ2-1

CDR3: CASSQDRGNNGNTIYF
DNA: TGCGCCAGCAGCCAAGATCGGGGTAATAATGGAAACACCATATATTTT
V: TRBV4-3
size: -
D: -
J: TRBJ1-3

CDR3: CASSQVGGRAFTDTQYF
DNA: TGCGCCAGCAGCCAAGTCGGCGGGAGGGCCTTCACAGATACGCAGTATTTT
V: TRBV4-3
size: -
D: TRBD2
J: TRBJ2-3

CDR3: CSVRGQINSYEQYF
DNA: TGCAGCGTTAGAGGACAGATCAACTCCTACGAGCAGTACTTC
V: TRBV29-1
size: -
D: -
J: TRBJ2-7

CDR3: CATAPGQGSGNTIYF
DNA: TGTGCCACTGCGCCGGGACAGGGGTCAGGAAACACCATATATTTT
V: TRBV6-5
size: -
D: TRBD1
J: TRBJ1-3

CDR3: CASCGGEETQYF
DNA: TGTGCCAGCTGTGGAGGGGAAGAGACCCAGTACTTC
V: TRBV6-6
size: few
D: -
J: TRBJ2-5

CDR3: CASSAGDRATEAFF
DNA: TGTGCCAGCAGTGCGGGGGACAGGGCCACTGAAGCTTTCTTT
V: TRBV2
size: -
D: TRBD1
J: TRBJ1-1

CDR3: CASSPLQGLDVYEQYF
DNA: TGTGCCAGCAGTCCGTTACAGGGCCTAGATGTCTACGAGCAGTACTTC
V: TRBV27
size: -
D: -
J: TRBJ2-7

CDR3: CASSLDNNQPQHF
DNA: TGTGCCAGCAGTCTGGACAATAATCAGCCCCAGCATTTT
V: TRBV6-5
size: -
D: -
J: TRBJ1-5

CDR3: CASSLAEINEQFF
DNA: TGCGCCAGCAGCTTGGCCGAGATCAATGAGCAGTTCTTC
V: TRBV5-1
size: -
D: -
J: TRBJ2-1

CDR3: CASSPRTSGGNKNIQYF
DNA: TGTGCCAGCAGCCCAAGGACTAGCGGGGGGAATAAAAACATTCAGTACTTC
V: TRBV7-8
size: -
D: TRBD2
J: TRBJ2-4

CDR3: CASRRGGEQFF
DNA: TGTGCCAGCAGACGCGGTGGTGAGCAGTTCTTC
V: TRBV6-5
size: -
D: -
J: TRBJ2-1

CDR3: CASSRGQGTDTQYF
DNA: TGTGCCAGCTCCAGGGGCCAGGGCACAGATACGCAGTATTTT
V: TRBV18
size: few
D: -
J: TRBJ2-3

CDR3: CASSQDRAESNQPQHF
DNA: TGCGCCAGCAGCCAAGACAGGGCGGAATCCAATCAGCCCCAGCATTTT
V: TRBV4-3
size: -
D: -
J: TRBJ1-5

CDR3: CASTSRDRSGANVLTF
DNA: TGTGCCAGCACGTCCCGGGACAGGTCTGGGGCCAACGTCCTGACTTTC
V: TRBV25-1
size: -
D: TRBD1
J: TRBJ2-6

CDR3: CASSLSPSGGDTQYF
DNA: TGTGCCAGCAGCTTGTCCCCTAGCGGGGGGGATACGCAGTATTTT
V: TRBV5-4
size: -
D: TRBD2
J: TRBJ2-3

CDR3: CASRLRDTNLLGQYF
DNA: TGTGCCAGCAGACTCCGGGACACAAATCTTCTGGGGCAGTACTTC
V: TRBV2
size: -
D: -
J: TRBJ2-7

CDR3: CASSKTSGGATDTQYF
DNA: TGTGCCAGCAGCAAGACTAGCGGGGGGGCCACAGATACGCAGTATTTT
V: TRBV11-3
size: -
D: TRBD2
J: TRBJ2-3

CDR3: CASSDSSGGANEQFF
DNA: TGTGCCAGCAGTGACTCAAGCGGGGGGGCCAATGAGCAGTTCTTC
V: TRBV6-4
size: few
D: TRBD2
J: TRBJ2-1

CDR3: CASSQSNTEAFF
DNA: TGTGCCAGCAGCCAATCGAACACTGAAGCTTTCTTT
V: TRBV7-9
size: few
D: -
J: TRBJ1-1

CDR3: CASSLGEGGCEQYF
DNA: TGTGCCAGCAGCTTGGGTGAAGGGGGCTGCGAGCAGTACTTC
V: TRBV5-4
size: -
D: TRBD1
J: TRBJ2-7

CDR3: CASSVGGQGVNTEAFF
DNA: TGTGCCAGCAGTGTCGGGGGACAGGGGGTGAACACTGAAGCTTTCTTT
V: TRBV2
size: once
D: TRBD1
J: TRBJ1-1

CDR3: CAISEEGLADNEQFF
DNA: TGTGCCATCAGTGAGGAGGGACTAGCGGACAATGAGCAGTTCTTC
V: TRBV10-3
size: -
D: TRBD2
J: TRBJ2-1

CDR3: CASSQRQGFTEAFF
DNA: TGCGCCAGCAGCCAGAGGCAGGGTTTTACTGAAGCTTTCTTT
V: TRBV4-3
size: -
D: -
J: TRBJ1-1

CDR3: CASTLAMGLAKNIQYF
DNA: TGTGCCAGTACCCTCGCAATGGGGCTAGCCAAAAACATTCAGTACTTC
V: TRBV19
size: -
D: -
J: TRBJ2-4

CDR3: CASSHQGGTNEKLFF
DNA: TGCGCCAGCAGCCACCAGGGTGGAACTAATGAAAAACTGTTTTTT
V: TRBV5-1
size: once
D: -
J: TRBJ1-4

CDR3: CASSDRVSPLHF
DNA: TGTGCCAGCAGCGACAGGGTTTCACCCCTCCACTTT
V: TRBV21-1
size: once
D: -
J: TRBJ1-6

CDR3: CASSDDSRGYYEQYF
DNA: TGCGCCAGCAGCGATGACTCCAGGGGGTACTACGAGCAGTACTTC
V: TRBV10-1
size: -
D: TRBD1
J: TRBJ2-7

CDR3: CASSPRGLGEKLFF
DNA: TGTGCCAGCAGCCCTAGGGGGCTCGGGGAAAAACTGTTTTTT
V: TRBV7-3
size: -
D: TRBD1
J: TRBJ1-4

CDR3: CASSSEGGQPQHF
DNA: TGTGCCAGTAGCTCAGAGGGCGGACAGCCCCAGCATTTT
V: TRBV19
size: -
D: -
J: TRBJ1-5